What follows are 23 T cell receptor beta chains derived from one specimen sequenced in a study of identical twins. TCRdb re-derived calls from the 5' RACE reads in MiXCR, one entry per CDR3 protein. The data show roughly 630,000 distinct CDR3 sequences, under 8.5% seen once. Another study also made use of these data, one on yellow fever vaccine responses in identical twins.

The sample comprised PBMCs. These receptors were collected from a woman younger than 35 in good health.

This clonotype turned up a few times. The chain joins TRBV6-6 to TRBJ2-7; 7 bases map to TRBD2. From germline, CDR1 is MNHNY and CDR2 SVGAGI (reference sequence). CDR3 size: 13 residues. J gave up 2 bases and V 6 bases, and 4 bases lay outside the gene matches. The CDR3 DNA reads TGTGCCAGCAGAGAGCGGGAACCCTACGAGCAGTACTTC. Amino acids: CASREREPYEQYF.

This clonotype was picked up a small number of times. The V gene is TRBV24-1, the J gene TRBJ2-1, with 9 positions matching TRBD2. CDR3 size: 15 residues. V trimming: 3 bases; J trimming: 5 bases; junction bases outside the gene matches: 4. The germline gives CDR1 KGHDR, CDR2 SFDVKD. The CDR3 DNA is TGTGCCACCAGTGATATAGCGGGAGTCGACAATGAGCAGTTCTTC. Protein sequence: CATSDIAGVDNEQFF.

V usage is TRBV20-1 and J usage is TRBJ2-4; the match to TRBD2 covers 12 bases. CDR3 length equals 17 residues. The V gene end was trimmed by 0 bases and the J gene end by 3 bases; junction bases not matched to a gene: 6. The germline gives CDR1 DFQATT, CDR2 SNEGSKA (reference sequence). CDR3 nucleotide sequence: TGCAGTGCTAGAGATCCTAGCGGGGGGGCTGACAAAAACATTCAGTACTTC. This codes for CSARDPSGGADKNIQYF.

This clonotype was detected a few times. The chain recombines TRBV28 with TRBJ2-7, with D possibly called TRBD1 or TRBD2 (5 bases each). The CDR3 sequence is 13 residues long. Germline CDR1 is MDHEN and CDR2 is SYDVKM. The ends were cut back, 3 bases at V and 5 bases at J, with 11 bases in the middle. This chain's CDR3 is CASSFSGRNEQYF. The CDR3 DNA sequence: TGTGCCAGCAGTTTTTCGGGACGGAACGAGCAGTACTTC.

A few counts support this clonotype. V is TRBV2 and J is TRBJ1-5; 10 bases align to TRBD1. After removal of 6 bases from V and 3 bases from J, the junction contained 2 bases not matched to a gene. CDR1 is SNHLY, CDR2 FYNNEI, per germline. The CDR3 totals 14 residues. The CDR3 nucleotides read TGTGCCAGCAGGGGGACAGGGGCCAATCAGCCCCAGCATTTT. This translates into CASRGTGANQPQHF. Supplemented by reference TRBV2 and TRBJ1-5, the full variable domain reads EPEVTQTPSHQVTQMGQEVILRCVPISNHLYFYWYRQILGQKVEFLVSFYNNEISEKSEIFDDQFSVERPDGSNFTLKIRSTKLEDSAMYFCASRGTGANQPQHFGDGTRLSIL.

The rearrangement uses TRBV20-1 and TRBJ1-1, with D uncertain. The CDR3 loop spans 13 amino acids. Trimming took 6 bases from V and 2 from J, leaving 13 bases between them. CDR1 and CDR2 from the germline V gene are DFQATT and SNEGSKA (reference sequence). The CDR3 loop is CSAATQVNTEAFF. The CDR3 DNA reads as TGCAGTGCGGCCACTCAAGTTAACACTGAAGCTTTCTTT.

This clonotype occurred many times. The gene calls are TRBV29-1 and TRBJ1-2; 7 positions agree with TRBD1. Germline V gives CDR1 SQVTM, CDR2 ANQGSEA. V lost 7 bases, J lost 5 bases, and 16 bases stayed unmatched. The CDR3 loop spans 15 amino acids. The CDR3 DNA reads as TGCAGCGACTTGTCTCCGGGACAGCCCCTTTATGGCTACACCTTC. Its protein is CSDLSPGQPLYGYTF.

This clonotype was seen a few times. The rearrangement links TRBV15 to TRBJ2-3; 10 bases map to TRBD2. Unmatched junction bases numbered 10, after V lost 0 bases and J lost 7 bases. The CDR3 extends over 17 amino acids. Germline CDR1 is LNHNV and CDR2 is YYDKDF (reference sequence). Here the CDR3 DNA reads TGTGCCACCAGCAGAGATTTGGATAGCGGGGGGCGACATACGCAGTATTTT. This sequence encodes CATSRDLDSGGRHTQYF.

V usage is TRBV9 and J usage is TRBJ2-1, with 11 bases aligning to TRBD2. The ends lost 4 bases at V and 0 bases at J; junction bases unmatched: 15. Germline CDR1 reads SGDLS; CDR2 reads YYNGEE. CDR3 length: 20 amino acids. For the CDR3, the DNA is TGTGCCAGCAGCCCGTACCTACTAGCGGGGGAGTTAAGCTCCTACAATGAGCAGTTCTTC. It is translated as CASSPYLLAGELSSYNEQFF.

This clonotype has a handful of counts. The CDR3 nucleotides read TGCAGTGCCTCGAGTAATTACGAGCAGTACGTC. Its translation is CSASSNYEQYV. The chain links TRBV20-1 to TRBJ2-7; D is uncertain. CDR3 size: 11 residues. Germline-derived CDR1 and CDR2 are DFQATT and SNEGSKA (reference sequence). V was trimmed by 6 bases and J by 4 bases, leaving 10 bases between them.

There are many counts of this clonotype. The chain joins TRBV5-6 to TRBJ1-1, with D possibly matching TRBD1 (5 bases). Germline CDR1 is SGHDT and CDR2 is YYEEEE. V was clipped by 0 bases and J by 4 bases, with 10 bases between them. This CDR3 contains 14 residues. The CDR3 spells CASSLGGESTEAFF. The CDR3 DNA reads TGTGCCAGCAGCTTGGGGGGGGAGTCCACTGAAGCTTTCTTT. Drawing the rest from reference TRBV5-6 and TRBJ1-1, the complete variable domain is DAGVTQSPTHLIKTRGQQVTLRCSPKSGHDTVSWYQQALGQGPQFIFQYYEEEERQRGNFPDRFSGHQFPNYSSELNVNALLLGDSALYLCASSLGGESTEAFFGQGTRLTVV.

The V call is TRBV5-1, the J call TRBJ2-1; TRBD2 is a possible D gene (5 bases). CDR1 and CDR2 from the germline V gene are SGHRS and YFSETQ. Trimming left V 4 bases short and J 6 bases short, with 17 bases between. The CDR3 extends over 15 amino acids. CDR3 nucleotides: TGCGCCAGCAGCCAAAAGTACGGAGGTCTCAATGAGCAGTTCTTC. Translating it yields CASSQKYGGLNEQFF. Variable domain in full (rest from reference TRBV5-1 and TRBJ2-1): KAGVTQTPRYLIKTRGQQVTLSCSPISGHRSVSWYQQTPGQGLQFLFEYFSETQRNKGNFPGRFSGRQFSNSRSEMNVSTLELGDSALYLCASSQKYGGLNEQFFGPGTRLTVL.

The chain carries TRBV2 and TRBJ1-6; 12 bases line up with TRBD1. CDR3 length equals 17 residues. Trimming at V came to 8 bases and at J to 3 bases, leaving 8 bases not matched to a gene. Germline V lookup: CDR1 SNHLY, CDR2 FYNNEI. In DNA form, the CDR3 reads TGTGCCAGCCGAGCGGGACAGGGGGCGATCTATAATTCACCCCTCCACTTT. Its protein product is CASRAGQGAIYNSPLHF. Filled out from reference TRBV2 and TRBJ1-6, the complete variable domain reads EPEVTQTPSHQVTQMGQEVILRCVPISNHLYFYWYRQILGQKVEFLVSFYNNEISEKSEIFDDQFSVERPDGSNFTLKIRSTKLEDSAMYFCASRAGQGAIYNSPLHFGNGTRLTVT.

The gene calls are TRBV7-6 and TRBJ2-4, with D possibly called TRBD1 or TRBD2 (5 bases each). V was trimmed by 5 bases and J by 0 bases, leaving 17 bases between them. The length of the CDR3 is 17 residues. Per the germline V gene, CDR1 is SGHVS and CDR2 is FNYEAQ. The CDR3 protein is CASSQPYGGVAKNIQYF. The CDR3 coding sequence is TGTGCCAGCAGCCAGCCGTATGGGGGAGTAGCCAAAAACATTCAGTACTTC. The full variable domain, with the rest looked up from reference TRBV7-6 and TRBJ2-4, is GAGVSQSPRYKVTKRGQDVALRCDPISGHVSLYWYRQALGQGPEFLTYFNYEAQQDKSGLPNDRFSAERPEGSISTLTIQRTEQRDSAMYRCASSQPYGGVAKNIQYFGAGTRLSVL.

In regard to this clonotype: A much larger clonotype is one base distant, so this may be a read error. This sequence joins TRBV5-1 and TRBJ2-1; D remains ambiguous. The germline V gene has CDR1 SGHRS and CDR2 YFSETQ. The CDR3 is made up of 13 amino acids. Here the CDR3 DNA reads TGCGCCAGCAGCTTGGAGGTCGGCAATGAGCAGTCCTTC. It is translated as CASSLEVGNEQSF.

This clonotype was detected only a few times. The chain recombines TRBV18 with TRBJ2-7; D perhaps matches TRBD1 (6 bases). CDR1 is KGHSH and CDR2 is LQKENI in the germline V gene. The length of the CDR3 is 15 residues. Trimming took off 3 bases at V and 2 bases at J, with 14 bases between the two ends. CDR3 in DNA: TGTGCCAGCTCACCTCCCCGGACAGAAACCTACGAGCAGTACTTC. This sequence encodes CASSPPRTETYEQYF.

The rearrangement joins TRBV6-1 to TRBJ2-2; a weak D match, TRBD2 (7 bases). The V end was cut by 1 base, the J end by 8 bases, with 20 bases between. Per the germline V gene, CDR1 is MNHNS and CDR2 is SASEGT. The CDR3 length is 17 residues. The CDR3 protein is CASSEGGGARRGGELFF. DNA for the CDR3: TGTGCCAGCAGTGAAGGAGGGGGGGCGCGAAGAGGAGGGGAGCTGTTTTTT.

This clonotype was observed a handful of times. The genes are TRBV28 and TRBJ2-7; 7 bases map to TRBD1. This CDR3 region has 15 residues. V lost 6 bases to trimming and J lost 4 bases; unmatched junction nucleotides: 12. The V gene's germline CDR1 is MDHEN and CDR2 SYDVKM. In DNA form, the CDR3 reads TGTGCCAGCAGAAAACAGGGGACAAACATATACGAGCAGTACTTC. It translates to CASRKQGTNIYEQYF. Drawing the rest from reference TRBV28 and TRBJ2-7, the complete variable domain is DVKVTQSSRYLVKRTGEKVFLECVQDMDHENMFWYRQDPGLGLRLIYFSYDVKMKEKGDIPEGYSVSREKKERFSLILESASTNQTSMYLCASRKQGTNIYEQYFGPGTRLTVT.

The chain combines TRBV11-2 with TRBJ2-5; D possibly uses TRBD1 or TRBD2 (5 bases each). There are 15 residues in the CDR3. Deletions cut 1 base from V and 5 bases from J, with 14 bases between. Germline V gene lookup returns CDR1 SGHAT and CDR2 FQNNGV. The chain's CDR3 is CASSLGGLARETQYF. CDR3 sequence (DNA): TGTGCCAGCAGCTTAGGGGGCCTAGCCCGGGAGACCCAGTACTTC.

The chain joins TRBV29-1 to TRBJ2-2; 14 nucleotides agree with TRBD2. CDR1 and CDR2 (germline): SQVTM, ANQGSEA. V shed 4 bases and J 6 bases; nucleotides not matched to a gene: 10. The CDR3 contains 17 residues. CDR3 loop: CSVGGGTSGSFPGELFF. The CDR3 DNA reads as TGCAGCGTTGGGGGAGGGACTAGCGGGAGTTTCCCCGGGGAGCTGTTTTTT.

This clonotype has just a few counts. The chain couples TRBV7-9 to TRBJ2-1; 7 bases align to TRBD1. There are 15 residues in the CDR3. In germline, CDR1 is SEHNR, CDR2 FQNEAQ (reference sequence). Unmatched junction bases numbered 8, after V lost 0 bases and J lost 9 bases. Here the CDR3 DNA reads TGTGCCAGCAGCTTAGCGGGACAGCCCCTGGGTGAGCAGTTCTTC. It specifies CASSLAGQPLGEQFF.

The chain uses TRBV6-1 and TRBJ2-2; a weak D match, TRBD1 (5 bases). The CDR3 runs 19 residues. Germline V gene data show CDR1 as MNHNS and CDR2 as SASEGT. V was pared by 6 bases and J by 4 bases, with 27 bases between. CDR3 DNA sequence: TGTGCCAGCAGAAAGCCCTCTACAGGACGTCTTACCCTCACCGGGGAGCTGTTTTTT. The encoded protein is CASRKPSTGRLTLTGELFF.

There are a few counts of this clonotype. The CDR3, as DNA: TGCAGTGCCCTGACAAACGACCCTACGTCCTCCTACGAGCAGTACTTC. This gives the protein CSALTNDPTSSYEQYF. The rearrangement uses TRBV20-1 and TRBJ2-7; D is unresolved. V was clipped by 6 bases and J by 0 bases, with 21 bases between them. Per the germline V gene, CDR1 is DFQATT and CDR2 is SNEGSKA (reference sequence). CDR3 length equals 16 residues.